This T cell receptor beta chain appears in the sequencing data of a study of cytomegalovirus exposure and HLA in healthy donors. Study outcomes and limitations: Researchers reported that a few CMV-associated chains were confirmed in vitro as CMV antigen-specific. Subsequent analysis showed first-cohort TCR clusters tending to co-occur in some 120 validation repertoires. It was reported that the classifier diagnosed cytomegalovirus status with high specificity and sensitivity in both the original and validation cohorts.

Remarks on this clone: Antigen specificity is unknown.

Among the roughly 120 subjects of the validation cohort, separate from the roughly 670-subject first cohort, were the donors. Clones were sequenced by immunoSEQ multiplex PCR, and TCRdb holds only the in-frame ones, with some missing. The profile shows about 120,000 clones, approximately 90% of them singletons. Germline V gene sequence: CDR1 SGHTA, CDR2 FQGTGA. CDR3 size: 15 residues. The ends lost 6 bases at V and 4 bases at J; junction bases unmatched: 7. Material for sequencing was PBMCs. This chain joins TRBV7-3 and TRBJ2-2; 8 bases are shared with TRBD1. The clonotype originates from a woman aged 18-29 years in good health and CMV-seropositive. CDR3 coding DNA: TGTGCCAGCAGTCTTCAGGGGGCTAGCACCGGGGAGCTGTTTTTT. Translated: CASSLQGASTGELFF.